This entry features one T cell receptor (beta chain) sequence. The antigen is undetermined. The CDR3 length is 14 residues. Germline CDR1 SEHNR, CDR2 FQNEAQ (reference sequence). V was pared by 7 bases and J by 2 bases, with 11 bases between. TCR cDNA molecules were tagged individually, and each one carried a unique molecular identifier. TCRdb reprocessed the 5' RACE reads via MiXCR and lists one record per CDR3 protein. The table has roughly 18,000 distinct CDR3 sequences, around 19% seen once. These data come from a study of spatial heterogeneity in lung cancer. Study summary: For the average unique TCR and UMI combination, more than eight occurrences appeared in raw reads.

Study conclusions and caveats: More often at tumor resection than at routine follow-up, ubiquitous expanded tumor TCRs were detected in the blood.

Time point specified: sample taken at primary tumor resection. Unsorted whole RNA from tumor, nontumor lung or frozen PBMC underwent sequencing. A total of around 76 untreated early-stage non-small cell lung cancer patients served as donors. Sequencing used PBMCs, obtained at surgery. This sequence joins TRBV7-9 and TRBJ1-4, with D tentatively TRBD1 (6 bases). The receptor comes from a male donor with early-stage non-small cell lung cancer. CDR3 sequence (DNA): TGTGCCAGCACCCCAAGGGGGACTAATGAAAAACTGTTTTTT. Its translation is CASTPRGTNEKLFF.